This TCR beta chain is from a study of vaccination effects on CD4 cells after COVID-19. Findings and caveats of the study: Both infection-induced and vaccine-induced clones contracted markedly at late post-vaccination timepoints.

The ViraFEST assay expanded antigen-specific CD4+ T cells with viral peptide pools before sequencing. Having been cultured for under twelve days, the cells underwent CD4+ T cell isolation. Participants were vaccinated with two doses of either the BNT162b2 or mRNA-1273 vaccine. Germline V gene lookup returns CDR1 KGHSH and CDR2 LQKENI. Trimming pared 2 bases from V and 6 bases from J, leaving 8 bases between. This CDR3 spans 14 amino acids. TCRdb's table, derived via immunoSEQ multiplex PCR, lists solely in-frame clones and lacks some. The table lists roughly 71,000 clones, around four fifths of them singletons, with more than 0.9% in the top ten. This clone was detected a few times. What it binds is not known.

This chain joins TRBV18 and TRBJ1-6; D might be TRBD1 (6 bases). Source: CD4+ T cells from PBMCs cultured with HCoV-OC43 spike peptides, taken after COVID-19 vaccination. As to subset: HCoV-OC43 spike overlapping peptide pool stimulation. This clonotype was obtained from a human donor who received a COVID-19 vaccine. Here the CDR3 DNA reads TGTGCCAGCTCACCAGGACAGCTTAATTCACCCCTCCACTTT. Its translation is CASSPGQLNSPLHF.